This T cell receptor (beta chain) comes out of a study of technical replicates of blood from a few donors. Using immunoSEQ multiplex PCR, the repertoire was profiled, and TCRdb retains in-frame clones only, with some absent. The repertoire holds tens of thousands of clones, with roughly 96% as singletons. This sequence originates from a human donor in good health. Sequencing was done on a sample of T cells isolated from PBMCs.

For the CDR3, the DNA is TGCGCCAGCAGCCAAGAGATCCGGGCACAGGGCTCCCAAGCTAACTATGGCTACACCTTC. Amino acid sequence: CASSQEIRAQGSQANYGYTF. This chain links TRBV4-1 with TRBJ1-2; D is possibly TRBD1 (6 bases). The CDR3 runs to 20 residues. The V end was cut by 0 bases, the J end by 0 bases, with 23 bases between. The germline gives CDR1 MGHRA, CDR2 YSYEKL.